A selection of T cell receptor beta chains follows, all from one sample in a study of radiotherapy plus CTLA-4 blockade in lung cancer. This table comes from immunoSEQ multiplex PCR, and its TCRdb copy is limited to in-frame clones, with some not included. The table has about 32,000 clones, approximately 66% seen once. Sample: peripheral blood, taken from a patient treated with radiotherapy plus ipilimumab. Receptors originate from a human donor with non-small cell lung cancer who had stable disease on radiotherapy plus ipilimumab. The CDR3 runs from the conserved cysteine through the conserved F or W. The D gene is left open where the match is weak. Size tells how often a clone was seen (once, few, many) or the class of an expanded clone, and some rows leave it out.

cdr3_aa: CASSLLVTLDEQFF; cdr3_nt: TGTGCCAGCAGCCTCCTCGTGACTCTCGATGAGCAGTTCTTC; j_call: TRBJ2-1; clone_size: -; d_call: -; v_call: TRBV28
cdr3_aa: CASSFDGSSYNEQFF; cdr3_nt: TGTGCCAGCAGCTTCGACGGTAGCTCCTACAATGAGCAGTTCTTC; j_call: TRBJ2-1; clone_size: -; d_call: -; v_call: TRBV7-9
cdr3_aa: CASSLPETGELFF; cdr3_nt: TGTGCCAGCAGCCTTCCGGAGACCGGGGAGCTGTTTTTT; j_call: TRBJ2-2; clone_size: -; d_call: -; v_call: TRBV5-6
cdr3_aa: CASSPGRSTDTQYF; cdr3_nt: TGTGCCAGCAGCCCCGGACGGAGCACAGATACGCAGTATTTT; j_call: TRBJ2-3; clone_size: few; d_call: -; v_call: TRBV4-2
cdr3_aa: CASSLGGQGETQYF; cdr3_nt: TGTGCCAGCAGCTTAGGGGGTCAGGGAGAGACCCAGTACTTC; j_call: TRBJ2-5; clone_size: -; d_call: -; v_call: TRBV5-6
cdr3_aa: CASSSKTTGQNTEAFF; cdr3_nt: TGTGCCAGCAGTTCAAAAACGACAGGCCAGAACACTGAAGCTTTCTTT; j_call: TRBJ1-1; clone_size: -; d_call: -; v_call: TRBV6-5
cdr3_aa: CASSLSGGGNTIYF; cdr3_nt: TGTGCCAGCAGCCTCTCAGGGGGTGGAAACACCATATATTTT; j_call: TRBJ1-3; clone_size: -; d_call: TRBD1; v_call: TRBV5-4
cdr3_aa: CASSIIRGGSYNEQFF; cdr3_nt: TGTGCCAGCAGCATCATACGGGGGGGCTCCTACAATGAGCAGTTCTTC; j_call: TRBJ2-1; clone_size: -; d_call: TRBD2; v_call: TRBV7-6
cdr3_aa: CASSRTSGERVEFF; cdr3_nt: TGTGCCAGCAGTAGGACTAGCGGGGAAAGAGTGGAGTTCTTC; j_call: TRBJ2-1; clone_size: -; d_call: TRBD2; v_call: TRBV6-6
cdr3_aa: CASSQAGTTLYEQYF; cdr3_nt: TGCGCCAGCAGCCAAGCGGGAACGACCCTCTACGAGCAGTACTTC; j_call: TRBJ2-7; clone_size: once; d_call: -; v_call: TRBV4-1
cdr3_aa: CSTWGDRNTGELFF; cdr3_nt: TGCAGCACCTGGGGGGACAGGAACACCGGGGAGCTGTTTTTT; j_call: TRBJ2-2; clone_size: -; d_call: -; v_call: TRBV29-1
cdr3_aa: CASSLKTGEGLMGFF; cdr3_nt: TGTGCCAGCAGCTTAAAAACCGGGGAGGGGCTTATGGGGTTCTTC; j_call: TRBJ2-1; clone_size: -; d_call: TRBD2; v_call: TRBV7-2
cdr3_aa: CASSVGGKTSSGNTIYF; cdr3_nt: TGTGCCAGCAGCGTAGGAGGAAAGACCAGCTCTGGAAACACCATATATTTT; j_call: TRBJ1-3; clone_size: -; d_call: -; v_call: TRBV9
cdr3_aa: CASSSTGSGEQYF; cdr3_nt: TGTGCCAGCAGCTCGACAGGGTCAGGGGAGCAGTACTTC; j_call: TRBJ2-7; clone_size: -; d_call: TRBD1; v_call: TRBV7-9
cdr3_aa: CATGRRGYNEQFF; cdr3_nt: TGTGCCACAGGGCGGCGGGGTTACAATGAGCAGTTCTTC; j_call: TRBJ2-1; clone_size: few; d_call: -; v_call: TRBV7-8
cdr3_aa: CASSFSGINTGELFF; cdr3_nt: TGCGCCAGCAGCTTTAGCGGGATCAACACCGGGGAGCTGTTTTTT; j_call: TRBJ2-2; clone_size: -; d_call: TRBD2; v_call: TRBV5-1
cdr3_aa: CASSAGTSGVQYF; cdr3_nt: TGTGCCAGCAGTGCCGGGACTAGCGGGGTGCAGTACTTC; j_call: TRBJ2-7; clone_size: -; d_call: TRBD2; v_call: TRBV2
cdr3_aa: CASSAEQGARGEKLFF; cdr3_nt: TGTGCCAGCAGCGCGGAACAGGGGGCTAGGGGAGAAAAACTGTTTTTT; j_call: TRBJ1-4; clone_size: -; d_call: TRBD1; v_call: TRBV9
cdr3_aa: CASSGSTSGIVGTDAQYF; cdr3_nt: TGTGCCAGCAGTGGTTCAACTAGCGGGATTGTTGGGACAGATGCGCAGTATTTT; j_call: TRBJ2-3; clone_size: -; d_call: TRBD2; v_call: TRBV2
cdr3_aa: CASSLDSDPYNEQFF; cdr3_nt: TGTGCCAGCAGCTTGGATAGCGATCCCTACAATGAGCAGTTCTTC; j_call: TRBJ2-1; clone_size: -; d_call: -; v_call: TRBV5-5
cdr3_aa: CASSQDVGGDWEKLFF; cdr3_nt: TGCGCCAGCAGCCAAGATGTAGGGGGGGATTGGGAAAAACTGTTTTTT; j_call: TRBJ1-4; clone_size: -; d_call: -; v_call: TRBV4-3
cdr3_aa: CASSPVGSYNEQFF; cdr3_nt: TGTGCCAGCTCACCAGTGGGTTCCTACAATGAGCAGTTCTTC; j_call: TRBJ2-1; clone_size: -; d_call: -; v_call: TRBV18
cdr3_aa: CASSPTGGYEQYF; cdr3_nt: TGTGCCAGCTCACCGACCGGGGGGTACGAGCAGTACTTC; j_call: TRBJ2-7; clone_size: once; d_call: TRBD2; v_call: TRBV18
cdr3_aa: CASSKEGNQPQHF; cdr3_nt: TGTGCCAGCAGCAAAGAAGGCAATCAGCCCCAGCATTTT; j_call: TRBJ1-5; clone_size: once; d_call: -; v_call: TRBV21-1
cdr3_aa: CASSLSGGDYEQYF; cdr3_nt: TGTGCCAGCAGCTTATCAGGGGGCGACTACGAGCAGTACTTC; j_call: TRBJ2-7; clone_size: -; d_call: TRBD1; v_call: TRBV5-4
cdr3_aa: CASSFGVGTGPRTGELFF; cdr3_nt: -; j_call: TRBJ2-2; clone_size: -; d_call: -; v_call: TRBV12-1
cdr3_aa: CASSSGLGTDTQYF; cdr3_nt: TGTGCCAGTAGTTCGGGACTAGGAACAGATACGCAGTATTTT; j_call: TRBJ2-3; clone_size: -; d_call: TRBD2; v_call: TRBV19
cdr3_aa: CATRGLAGGPWGELFF; cdr3_nt: TGTGCCACCCGGGGACTAGCGGGAGGGCCCTGGGGGGAGCTGTTTTTT; j_call: TRBJ2-2; clone_size: once; d_call: TRBD2; v_call: TRBV28
cdr3_aa: CASSGIQGTGELFF; cdr3_nt: TGTGCCAGCAGTGGTATCCAGGGCACCGGGGAGCTGTTTTTT; j_call: TRBJ2-2; clone_size: -; d_call: -; v_call: TRBV6-4